Listed below are T cell receptor beta chains from one sample, sequenced in a study of cytomegalovirus exposure and HLA in healthy donors. Produced via immunoSEQ multiplex PCR; TCRdb's table is partial and in-frame only. In all, the sample yields approximately 170,000 clones. Specimen: PBMCs. The source is a woman younger than 30 in good health and CMV-seropositive. Both conserved end residues are part of each CDR3. D genes are given only for firm matches.

j_gene	d_gene	v_gene	CDR3nt	CDR3aa
TRBJ1-3	-	TRBV10-2	TGCGCCACCTGGACAGCCGTCTCTGGAAACACCATATATTTT	CATWTAVSGNTIYF
TRBJ2-6	-	TRBV27	TGTGCCAGCAGTTTACTTGCGTCCGGGGCCAACGTCCTGACTTTC	CASSLLASGANVLTF
TRBJ2-7	TRBD2	TRBV10-1	TGCGCCAGCAGCTCCTCTAGCGGGATCTACGAGCAGTACTTC	CASSSSSGIYEQYF
TRBJ1-5	-	TRBV28	TGTGCCAGCAGTTCGTCCTTTGGTCTGGGGAGCATGAATCAGCCCCAGCATTTT	CASSSSFGLGSMNQPQHF
TRBJ2-1	-	TRBV5-1	TGCGCCAGCAGCTTGGAAGCTTTCGCCAATGAGCAGTTCTTC	CASSLEAFANEQFF
TRBJ2-1	TRBD2	TRBV4-3	TGCGCCAGCAGCCAAGAACCAGCGGGGGGGCAGGATGAGCAGTTCTTC	CASSQEPAGGQDEQFF
TRBJ2-1	TRBD2	TRBV18	TGTGCCAGCTCACCGTTCGACGGACTAGCGGGAGCCTACAATGAGCAGTTCTTC	CASSPFDGLAGAYNEQFF
TRBJ2-5	TRBD2	TRBV14	TGTGCCAGCAGCCGATCTAGCGGGAGGATGGAGACCCAGTACTTC	CASSRSSGRMETQYF
TRBJ2-7	-	TRBV7-9	TGTGCCAGCAGCTTAGCGGGAGTCTACGAGCAGTACTTC	CASSLAGVYEQYF
TRBJ2-7	TRBD2	TRBV15	TGTGCCACCAGCAGAGAAGGTGGCGGAGAGGGGAGGGACGAGCAGTACTTC	CATSREGGGEGRDEQYF
TRBJ1-1	-	TRBV5-1	TGCGCCAGCAGCTTGGATTCAGGGCGGACTGAAGCTTTCTTT	CASSLDSGRTEAFF
TRBJ1-2	TRBD1	TRBV20-1	TGCAGTGCCGGGACAGGGAAGGGCTACACCTTC	CSAGTGKGYTF
TRBJ2-7	TRBD1	TRBV6-5	TGTGCCAGCAGTTCGCGGACAGGGGGCCACGAGCAGTACTTC	CASSSRTGGHEQYF
TRBJ1-2	-	TRBV4-2	TGTGCCAGCAGCCATGGACTCCGGGACATCGATAGGGGTAACTATGGCTACACCTTC	CASSHGLRDIDRGNYGYTF
TRBJ2-7	-	TRBV21-1	TGTGCCATCTTGACAGGGGTGGCCTACGAGCAGTACTTC	CAILTGVAYEQYF
TRBJ2-1	-	TRBV7-8	TGTGCCAGCAGCTTCAGGGGAGACAAGCCCTACAATGAGCAGTTCTTC	CASSFRGDKPYNEQFF
TRBJ1-2	TRBD1	TRBV6-1	TGTGCCAGCAGTCAGAACAGGGGGCAGGGCTATGGCTACACCTTC	CASSQNRGQGYGYTF
TRBJ2-5	TRBD1	TRBV9	TGTGCCAGCAGCGTGTCAGGGGGCGTCGGACAAGAGACCCAGTACTTC	CASSVSGGVGQETQYF
TRBJ2-7	TRBD2	TRBV5-1	TGCGCCAGCAGCCCGCCGGGCGGGACTAGCGGCTACGAGCAGTACTTC	CASSPPGGTSGYEQYF
TRBJ1-1	-	TRBV6-6	TGTGCCAGCAGTTACCCCCTCGCTCAGACTGAAGCTTTCTTT	CASSYPLAQTEAFF
TRBJ1-3	TRBD1	TRBV9	TGTGCCAGCAGCGGCGGGACAGTCTCTGGAAACACCATATATTTT	CASSGGTVSGNTIYF
TRBJ1-2	TRBD1	TRBV5-5	TGTGCCAGCAGCTTGTGGGACAGTGCTAACTATGGCTACACCTTC	CASSLWDSANYGYTF
TRBJ2-5	TRBD2	TRBV10-1	TGCGCCAGCAGTTCTATGTGGACTAGCGGGCCAAGCCAAGAGACCCAGTACTTC	CASSSMWTSGPSQETQYF
TRBJ2-1	-	TRBV11-3	TGTGCCAGCAGCTTCGGTCGGGATTCTTCCTCCTACAATGAGCAGTTCTTC	CASSFGRDSSSYNEQFF
TRBJ2-7	-	TRBV30	TGTGCCTGGAGTGTCCCTCTAGTATCTTCCTACTGCGAGCAGTACTTC	CAWSVPLVSSYCEQYF
TRBJ1-1	TRBD1	TRBV4-3	TGCGCCAGCAGCCAGGGGACAGGGGTAGGTGAAGCTTTCTTT	CASSQGTGVGEAFF
TRBJ2-1	TRBD2	TRBV10-1	TGCGCCAGCAGTGATGGACTAGCGGACAATGAGCAGTTCTTC	CASSDGLADNEQFF
TRBJ2-3	TRBD2	TRBV4-1	TGCGCCAGCAGCCAACGACGGACTAGCCGTGGGCTAGATACGCAGTATTTT	CASSQRRTSRGLDTQYF
TRBJ2-5	-	TRBV19	TGTGCCAGTAGTATATCCGGGGGGCGCCGAGAGACCCAGTACTTC	CASSISGGRRETQYF
TRBJ2-7	-	TRBV27	TGTGCCAGCAGTTTATCGAAACAGGGAACCTACGAGCAGTACTTC	CASSLSKQGTYEQYF
TRBJ1-1	-	TRBV6-1	TGTGCCAGCAGTAAAAATATGAACACTGAAGCTTTCTTT	CASSKNMNTEAFF
TRBJ2-7	-	TRBV7-2	TGTGCCAGCAGGCTCTCCGGGACACCCTACGAGCAGTACTTC	CASRLSGTPYEQYF
TRBJ1-1	TRBD1	TRBV4-1	TGCGCCAGCAGCCAAGAGCAGGGGGCGAGGAGAGACACTGAAGCTTTCTTT	CASSQEQGARRDTEAFF
TRBJ2-4	-	TRBV15	TGTGCCACCAGTGAGGAGGAGGGCATTCAGTACTTC	CATSEEEGIQYF
TRBJ1-1	TRBD1	TRBV13	TGTGCCACCCAGACAGGGGCCAACACTGAAGCTTTCTTT	CATQTGANTEAFF
TRBJ1-3	-	TRBV27	TGTGCCAGCAGATTTACAGGGAGAGGAGCCGGAAACACCATATATTTT	CASRFTGRGAGNTIYF
TRBJ2-5	TRBD2	TRBV7-3	TGTGCCAGCAGCCTTTCCGGGACTAGTGGGGAGACCCAGTACTTC	CASSLSGTSGETQYF
TRBJ2-7	-	TRBV5-1	TGCGCCAGCAGCTTGGTCTCTCCGGGAGTCGAGCAGTACTTC	CASSLVSPGVEQYF
TRBJ1-1	-	TRBV6-5	TGTGCCAGCAGTCGTCTGGGGGGGGACACTGAAGCTTTCTTT	CASSRLGGDTEAFF
TRBJ2-3	TRBD2	TRBV2	TGTGCCAGCAGGAGACTAGCGGGAGGGACAGATACGCAGTATTTT	CASRRLAGGTDTQYF
TRBJ2-2	TRBD1	TRBV7-9	TGTGCCAGCAGCGCCCCGACAGGGATGGACGGGGAGCTGTTTTTT	CASSAPTGMDGELFF
TRBJ1-5	-	TRBV12-5	TGTGCTAGTGGTTTGGGAGGAGATCAGCCCCAGCATTTT	CASGLGGDQPQHF
TRBJ2-7	TRBD1	TRBV2	TGTGCCAGCAGAAGTGGGACAGGGATCGAGCAGTACTTC	CASRSGTGIEQYF
TRBJ2-1	-	TRBV7-2	TGTGCCAGCAGCTTAGCCTATGGTAGCTCCTACAATGAGCAGTTCTTC	CASSLAYGSSYNEQFF
TRBJ2-3	TRBD2	TRBV15	TGTGCCACCAGCATGACTAGCGGGAGGGTAGTAGATACGCAGTATTTT	CATSMTSGRVVDTQYF
TRBJ2-1	-	TRBV2	TGTGCCAGCAGAGTTGTGGGGAGCTCCTACAATGAGCAGTTCTTC	CASRVVGSSYNEQFF
TRBJ2-3	-	TRBV13	TGTGCCAGCAGCTTAGGCCGCGAGGGAGCCCTCGGAGATACGCAGTATTTT	CASSLGREGALGDTQYF
TRBJ1-1	-	TRBV5-4	TGTGCCAGCAGCTTGGTGCGTCCGGGGAAGAACACTGAAGCTTTCTTT	CASSLVRPGKNTEAFF
TRBJ2-7	TRBD1	TRBV18	TGTGCCAGCTCACCCCGGACAGGGGAAGAGCAGTACTTC	CASSPRTGEEQYF
TRBJ2-1	-	TRBV28	TGTGCCAGCAGCTCCCTTCGGAGCTCCTACAATGAGCAGTTCTTC	CASSSLRSSYNEQFF
TRBJ2-6	-	TRBV5-1	TGCGCCAGCAGCGCGGACTCATACTCTGGGGCCAACGTCCTGACTTTC	CASSADSYSGANVLTF
TRBJ2-3	-	TRBV7-6	TGTGCCAGCAGCCTTAGGGGTAGCACAGATACGCAGTATTTT	CASSLRGSTDTQYF
TRBJ1-2	TRBD1	TRBV7-6	TGTGCCAGCAGCTCATCACCGGGACAGGGAGAAGGTGGCTACACCTTC	CASSSSPGQGEGGYTF
TRBJ1-6	-	TRBV6-1	TGTGCCAGCAGTGAATTGGGGTTGGAGGGGTATAATTCACCCCTCCACTTT	CASSELGLEGYNSPLHF